This TCR beta chain was captured by sequencing in a study of shared clonotypes between healthy human individuals. Study at large: The donor pool was made up of two women and three men aged 18 to 49. Study-level results: Sampling covered blood only; tissue repertoires likely differ. A reduction in generation probabilities was seen for non-shared clonotypes relative to those shared by all four donors.

As defined, naive CD8 cells were CD45RO-negative and positively selected for CCR7, with terminally differentiated effector memory CD45RA+ cells excluded. On this clone: Its antigen is currently unknown.

The CDR3 is 18 amino acids. Unmatched junction bases numbered 16, after V lost 5 bases and J lost 4 bases. CDR1 is LNHDA, CDR2 SQIVND, per germline (reference sequence). In the source study's methods: Filtering differed because ImmunoSEQ produced junction-only sequences that carried no quality scores. Some clones are missing from TCRdb's copy, which holds only in-frame ones; the method was immunoSEQ multiplex PCR. For V, J and clone size, that table is used; D and trimming come from the DNA. The sample shows over 2 million clones, about 94% of them seen only once. V is TRBV19 and J is TRBJ2-3; 9 nucleotides match TRBD2. This TCR came from a man between 18 and 35 years old in good health. Sequencing input: naive CD8+ T cells sorted from blood. The CDR3 protein is CASSSPAVVAGVADTQYF. CDR3 coding DNA: TGTGCCAGTAGTTCCCCGGCTGTAGTAGCGGGGGTGGCAGATACGCAGTATTTT.